This is a list of T cell receptor beta chains from one sample in a study of blood T cells in healthy people across ages. Using its own MiXCR run on the 5' RACE reads, TCRdb lists one record per CDR3 protein. The sample lists some 1.5 million distinct CDR3 sequences; roughly 27% were seen once. The sequenced sample consisted of blood. The receptors here all came from a woman in her twenties or thirties in good health. The conserved cysteine and the conserved F or W are not part of the CDR3 here. Clone size is stated in some rows and not others, as once, few, many or a class when expanded.

abundance | j_gene | v_gene | CDR3aa
- | TRBJ1-2 | TRBV4-1 | ASSQVRGSSYGYT
- | TRBJ2-7 | TRBV11-2 | ASREVGPSYNEQY
few | TRBJ2-5 | TRBV7-2 | ASSLAKQGLETRY
many | TRBJ2-7 | TRBV7-9 | ASSSRASDEQY
- | TRBJ1-1 | TRBV6-5 | ASSYRQGTRGNTEAF
- | TRBJ2-1 | TRBV12-3/TRBV12-4 | ASGKTSGRRRNEQF
few | TRBJ2-1 | TRBV28 | ASRKSGGRYNEQF
many | TRBJ2-1 | TRBV28 | ASSYRAPGYNEQF
- | TRBJ2-2 | TRBV6-5 | VSMELAGVNTGELF
many | TRBJ1-5 | TRBV29-1 | SVAWRGQPQH
- | TRBJ2-2 | TRBV13 | ASSARGNTGELF
few | TRBJ2-5 | TRBV7-9 | ASSFSGQVVTETQY
few | TRBJ1-2 | TRBV20-1 | SARHGENYGYT
- | - | TRBV5-6 | ASQRTGGYEQY
many | TRBJ2-7 | TRBV29-1 | SVERAGTGSYEQY
many | TRBJ2-7 | TRBV4-1 | ASSQEFRTGTYEQY
- | TRBJ2-5 | TRBV7-9 | ASTLLTEDQETQY
- | TRBJ1-1 | TRBV5-6 | ASSWVSNTEAF
- | TRBJ2-3 | TRBV2 | ASSELAGGYTDTQY
- | TRBJ1-1 | TRBV2 | ASIRAVPNTEAF
- | TRBJ1-1 | TRBV2 | ASRRVGSPEAF
few | TRBJ1-6 | TRBV5-1 | ASSLTTGPNSPLH
few | TRBJ1-2 | TRBV20-1 | SARVEAGLGYGYT
- | TRBJ1-6 | TRBV28 | ASTVTGGSYNSPLH
- | TRBJ2-2 | TRBV4-1 | ASKTTERMNTGELF
- | TRBJ2-1 | TRBV7-2 | ASSLDYGRAPYNEQF
- | TRBJ2-7 | TRBV9 | ASSVQGGDEQY
- | TRBJ2-2 | TRBV7-2 | ASSLSSGNTGELF
- | TRBJ2-7 | TRBV19 | ASSNMREQY
few | TRBJ1-1 | TRBV12-3/TRBV12-4 | ASSLNLRGGTEAF
- | TRBJ2-5 | TRBV29-1 | SVEDRGSTGHY
- | TRBJ1-1 | TRBV25-1 | ASRPGGRGNTEAF
many | TRBJ2-1 | TRBV12-3/TRBV12-4 | ASSPTRDSLQF
- | TRBJ2-3 | TRBV7-2 | ASSLHRQGALGDTQY
few | TRBJ2-5 | TRBV14 | ASRPGDRLWQY
many | TRBJ2-5 | TRBV7-8 | ASSLDRGYQETQY
few | TRBJ1-4 | TRBV20-1 | SARGSNEKLF
few | TRBJ2-1 | TRBV12-3/TRBV12-4 | ASSLGARRFNEQF
many | TRBJ2-3 | TRBV6-6 | ASSYEADTQY
few | TRBJ2-3 | TRBV20-1 | SVPAERNTDTQY
- | TRBJ1-2 | TRBV9 | ASSVSVRGDTYGYT
once | TRBJ2-2 | TRBV4-1 | ASSQVFKNTGELF
- | TRBJ1-1 | TRBV5-1 | ASSFRQQNTEAF
few | TRBJ2-7 | TRBV9 | ASSSGQEDEQY
- | TRBJ2-5 | TRBV3-1 | ASTGLDRRQETQY